Below, 13 T cell receptor beta chains from the same sample are listed, as sequenced in a study of blood T cell repertoires in COVID-19. Sequencing was performed with immunoSEQ multiplex PCR; in TCRdb, only in-frame clones are kept and a portion is missing. This table has about 220,000 clones, 86% appearing once. Sequenced material: PBMCs or T cells enriched from blood (not recorded which). The receptors stem from a woman aged 35 to 49 with acute COVID-19.

This clone was seen a handful of times. This chain links TRBV6-2 or TRBV6-3 with TRBJ2-2; D remains unclear. From germline, CDR1 is MNHEY and CDR2 SVGEGT. The V gene lost 5 bases and the J gene lost 3 bases, with 7 bases spanning the gap. The CDR3 is 13 residues long. The CDR3 here is CASSPNYTGELFF. The DNA of the CDR3 is TGTGCCAGCAGTCCAAACTACACCGGGGAGCTGTTTTTT.

This clone was seen more than once but under ten times. J is TRBJ1-5 and V is TRBV7-8; D possibly corresponds to TRBD1 (6 bases). Germline assignment: CDR1 SGHVS and CDR2 FQNEAQ. V dropped 1 base and J dropped 5 bases, with 15 bases sitting between them. There are 16 residues in the CDR3. The CDR3 here is CASSLVRGTTHQPQHF. The CDR3 DNA sequence: TGTGCCAGCAGCTTAGTAAGGGGGACTACCCATCAGCCCCAGCATTTT.

The chain is built from TRBV11-2 and TRBJ2-5; possible D gene TRBD2, 6 bases. Germline V gives CDR1 SGHAT, CDR2 FQNNGV. Deletions cut 1 base from V and 2 bases from J, with 14 bases between. The CDR3 is 16 residues long. The CDR3 reads CASSLGGGAEQETQYF. The CDR3 nucleotides read TGTGCCAGCAGCTTAGGAGGCGGGGCAGAGCAAGAGACCCAGTACTTC.

DNA of the CDR3: TGTGCCAGCCGAGGAAGGTCCTCCTATGGCTACACCTTC. Protein product: CASRGRSSYGYTF. The V gene is TRBV2, the J gene TRBJ1-2; D gene ambiguous. The length of the CDR3 is 13 residues. Germline V CDR1 and CDR2: SNHLY, FYNNEI. V was trimmed by 8 bases and J by 4 bases, leaving 14 bases between them.

The V call is TRBV9, the J call TRBJ1-6, with TRBD1 matching 8 bases. The V and J ends lost 4 bases and 8 bases, in that order; junction bases with no gene match: 11. Germline V gives CDR1 SGDLS, CDR2 YYNGEE. CDR3 length: 16 amino acids. DNA of the CDR3: TGTGCCAGCAGCCCTAGCCCCGACAGGGGCGATTCACCCCTCCACTTT. The encoded protein is CASSPSPDRGDSPLHF.

The rearrangement links TRBV18 to TRBJ2-1; TRBD2 matches 12 bases. CDR1 and CDR2 (germline): KGHSH, LQKENI. The CDR3 consists of 16 residues. With 3 bases clipped from V and 6 bases from J, the junction kept 6 bases outside the gene matches. Here the CDR3 DNA reads TGTGCCAGCTCACCCCAGACTAGCGGGGGATCCAATGAGCAGTTCTTC. Amino acid sequence: CASSPQTSGGSNEQFF.

This chain connects TRBV11-2 to TRBJ2-3; D is undetermined. V was pared by 8 bases and J by 0 bases, with 15 bases between. CDR1 and CDR2 from the germline V gene are SGHAT and FQNNGV. There are 15 residues in the CDR3. The CDR3 region is CASFPFGSSTDTQYF. The CDR3 coding sequence is TGTGCCAGCTTTCCCTTCGGGTCTAGCACAGATACGCAGTATTTT.

V and J are TRBV12-3 or TRBV12-4 and TRBJ2-3; the D is unclear. The CDR3 runs to 13 residues. The V end lost 3 bases, the J end lost 6 bases, and 10 bases lay between the germline ends. The CDR3 is CASSFRDWDTQYF. The CDR3 bases are TGTGCCAGCAGTTTCCGTGACTGGGATACGCAGTATTTT.

The J gene is TRBJ1-2, the V gene TRBV10-3; 8 bases line up with TRBD1. The CDR3 has 13 amino acids. The junction had 7 bases not matched to a gene; V was cut back by 6 bases and J by 7 bases. Germline CDR1 ENHRY, CDR2 SYGVKD. The CDR3 spells CAISPGQESGYTF. The CDR3 DNA reads as TGTGCCATCAGCCCGGGACAGGAGAGTGGCTACACCTTC.

The chain employs TRBV7-2 and TRBJ1-2; TRBD1 aligns across 8 bases. The CDR3 has 15 residues. Trimming removed 2 bases from V and 7 bases from J; junction bases left unmatched: 9. Germline V gene data show CDR1 as SGHTA and CDR2 as FQGNSA. The CDR3 protein is CASSLSAGGDGGYTF. The DNA for the CDR3 is TGTGCCAGCAGCTTATCGGCAGGGGGCGACGGTGGCTACACCTTC.

V usage is TRBV4-2 and J usage is TRBJ2-1; perhaps TRBD1 as D (6 bases). CDR1 is LGHNA, CDR2 YNFKEQ, per germline. The V end lost 4 bases, the J end lost 0 bases, and 16 bases lay between the germline ends. This CDR3 has 17 residues. CDR3 in DNA: TGTGCCAGCAGCCCAGAGGTTGGGGGCGGCTCCTACAATGAGCAGTTCTTC. It yields the protein CASSPEVGGGSYNEQFF.

V usage is TRBV6-5 and J usage is TRBJ1-1; no clear D gene. This CDR3 spans 16 amino acids. V lost 2 bases and J lost 1, with 14 bases in between. CDR1 and CDR2 (germline): MNHEY, SVGAGI. CDR3 sequence reads: CASSYNVGPSNTEAFF. In nucleotides, the CDR3 is TGTGCCAGCAGTTACAATGTGGGCCCTTCGAACACTGAAGCTTTCTTT.

The V call is TRBV6-1, the J call TRBJ1-5; 9 nucleotides match TRBD1. CDR3 length: 18 amino acids. Looked up from germline, CDR1 is MNHNS and CDR2 is SASEGT. After removal of 2 bases from V and 2 bases from J, the junction contained 10 bases not matched to a gene. CDR3 in amino acids: CASSEYVGTGSGNQPQHF. CDR3 bases: TGTGCCAGCAGTGAATATGTAGGGACAGGGAGCGGCAATCAGCCCCAGCATTTT.